This record concerns one T cell receptor (beta chain) sequence. CDR1 and CDR2 from the germline V gene are MNHEY and SMNVEV (reference sequence). The CDR3 is 13 residues long. V shed 4 bases and J shed 0 bases, with 6 bases lying between them. The data belong to a study of immune characterization of retroperitoneal liposarcoma. TCRdb re-called the PCR reads with MiXCR, one entry per CDR3 protein. This sample has more than 10,000 distinct CDR3 sequences, with approximately 25% found just once. The TCR comes from a female donor with retroperitoneal liposarcoma. The sample was tumor tissue. The rearrangement joins TRBV27 to TRBJ1-1, with D uncertain. CDR3 sequence (DNA): TGTGCCAGCAGTTCGGACGTGAACACTGAAGCTTTCTTT. As protein: CASSSDVNTEAFF.